This T cell receptor (beta chain) was obtained from a study of memory CD4+ T cells and cytomegalovirus serostatus. About the study: This sample comes from healthy Belgian adults, several CMV seropositive, around 26 seronegative.

V lost 1 base to trimming and J lost 5 bases, with 8 bases between them. The CDR3 covers 14 residues. Germline V lookup: CDR1 SGHTA, CDR2 FQGTGA. Study-wide points: Repertoires predicted CMV serostatus with median bootstrapped AUC of around 0.96.

The sort gate was single viable CD3+CD4+CD8-CD45RO+ cells for memory CD4+ T cells. Clones were read by immunoSEQ multiplex PCR, and TCRdb kept only the in-frame ones, dropping some. The sample includes fewer than 35,000 clones, over 70% of them seen just once. This clone has just one count. Its antigen is still unknown. The TCR sequence derives from an adult in good health and CMV-seronegative. Sample: memory CD4+ T cells from blood. This chain joins TRBV7-3 and TRBJ2-2, with unresolved D. CDR3 amino acids: CASSLMAATGELFF. CDR3 DNA sequence: TGTGCCAGCAGCTTAATGGCGGCTACCGGGGAGCTGTTTTTT.